This T cell receptor (beta chain) was profiled in a study of human T cells and chemical hapten exposure. Overall study: Each week of the roughly 26-week study, patients had diphenylcyclopropenone applied to the scalp. Notes on the study in general: Expanded TCRs made up significantly more big CDR3 similarity clusters than controls did.

Trimming stripped 5 bases from V and 5 bases from J, with 10 bases between. Germline V gives CDR1 LGHDT, CDR2 YNNKEL (reference sequence). The CDR3 runs 13 residues. This clonotype was found many times. Its antigen is not known. Time point denoted: patch test 2, 6 weeks after DPC sensitization. Treatment: therapeutic diphenylcyclopropenone sensitization with weekly scalp DPC. TCRdb fed the RACE reads into MiXCR, producing one record per CDR3 protein. The sample has roughly 380,000 distinct CDR3 sequences, about 6.3% seen once. V is TRBV3-1 and J is TRBJ1-5, with D unresolved. The source is a woman aged 18-29 years with alopecia areata. Some clones in this sample may be carry-over from other donors' samples. The material was whole blood, obtained in connection with sensitization to the hapten diphenylcyclopropenone (DPC). Written as DNA, the CDR3 is TGTGCCAGCAGCTTAAATCGGGATCAGCCCCAGCATTTT. It specifies CASSLNRDQPQHF.